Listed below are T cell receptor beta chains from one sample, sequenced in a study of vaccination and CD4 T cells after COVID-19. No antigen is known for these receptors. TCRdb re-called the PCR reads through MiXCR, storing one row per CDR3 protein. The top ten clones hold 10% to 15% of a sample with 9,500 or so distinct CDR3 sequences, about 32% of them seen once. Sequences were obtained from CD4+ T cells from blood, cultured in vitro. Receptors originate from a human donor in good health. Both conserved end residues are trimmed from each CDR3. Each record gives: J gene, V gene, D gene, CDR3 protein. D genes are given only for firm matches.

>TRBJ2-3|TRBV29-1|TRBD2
SVLGFGTSGTTDTQY
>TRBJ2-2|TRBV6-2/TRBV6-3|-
ASSTQRNTGELF
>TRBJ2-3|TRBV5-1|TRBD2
ASSDRTSTDTQY
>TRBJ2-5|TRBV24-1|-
ATSDLQTLY
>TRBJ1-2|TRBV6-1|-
ASSDRAAGSYGYT
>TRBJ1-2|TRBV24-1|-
ATSDLSSGFGYT
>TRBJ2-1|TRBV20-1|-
SAPVDNRVGNEQF
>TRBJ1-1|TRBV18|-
ASSPPSGGENTEAF
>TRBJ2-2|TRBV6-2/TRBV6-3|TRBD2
ASRLAGVRTGELF
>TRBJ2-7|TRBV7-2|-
ASSRTWDTSYEQY
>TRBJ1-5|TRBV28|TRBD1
ASSLLTTTGGNQPQH
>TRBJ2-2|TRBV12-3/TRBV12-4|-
ASGKELF
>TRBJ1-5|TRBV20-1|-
SAREIQGTNQPQH
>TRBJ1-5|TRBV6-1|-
ASSRESGQPQH
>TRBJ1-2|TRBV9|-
ASSPPPAGGYGYT
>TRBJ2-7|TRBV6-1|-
ATISGGGYEQY
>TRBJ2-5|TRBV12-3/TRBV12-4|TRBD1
ASSLEGQGPETQY
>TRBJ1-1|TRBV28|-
ASSLSGRLNTEAF
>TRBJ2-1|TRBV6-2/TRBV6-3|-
ASSPWSGEQF
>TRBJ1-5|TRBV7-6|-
ASSSGRGRNQPQH
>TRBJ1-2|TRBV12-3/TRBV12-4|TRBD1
ASSTLGTGGGYT
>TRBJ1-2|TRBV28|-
ASSYDRRDYT
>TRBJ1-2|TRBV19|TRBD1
ASSIGRDRPSSGYT
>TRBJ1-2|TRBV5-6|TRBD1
ASSFTGEYGYT
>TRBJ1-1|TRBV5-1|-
ASSLPTGDAEAF
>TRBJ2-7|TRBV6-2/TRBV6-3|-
ASSYARDIVGEQY
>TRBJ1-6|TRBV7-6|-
ASRSPGTRNSPLH